This T cell receptor beta chain was obtained from a study of identical twins. This clonotype was found a few times. Antigen specificity is unknown. Whole-study results and caveats: Memory repertoires showed no such pattern, whereas abundant cord blood beta clonotypes carried fewer insertions. The study drew conclusions from cross-sectional statistical analysis, not from following the same donors.

Germline-derived CDR1 and CDR2 are MNHEY and SMNVEV (reference sequence). The length of the CDR3 is 16 residues. Trimming pared 3 bases from V and 8 bases from J, leaving 22 bases between. A universal primer site came from template switching; cDNA carried unique molecular identifiers. Using its own MiXCR run on the 5' RACE reads, TCRdb lists one record per CDR3 protein. The sample consists of 1.5 million to 2 million distinct CDR3 sequences, less than 35% of them appearing once. The sample taken for sequencing was cord blood. This chain connects TRBV27 to TRBJ1-2; a possible D gene is TRBD1 (5 bases). This receptor was taken from a newborn girl in good health. The CDR3 sequence: CASSFYPLTRDGGYTF. In DNA, the CDR3 is TGTGCCAGCAGTTTCTACCCCCTGACCAGGGACGGAGGCTACACCTTC.